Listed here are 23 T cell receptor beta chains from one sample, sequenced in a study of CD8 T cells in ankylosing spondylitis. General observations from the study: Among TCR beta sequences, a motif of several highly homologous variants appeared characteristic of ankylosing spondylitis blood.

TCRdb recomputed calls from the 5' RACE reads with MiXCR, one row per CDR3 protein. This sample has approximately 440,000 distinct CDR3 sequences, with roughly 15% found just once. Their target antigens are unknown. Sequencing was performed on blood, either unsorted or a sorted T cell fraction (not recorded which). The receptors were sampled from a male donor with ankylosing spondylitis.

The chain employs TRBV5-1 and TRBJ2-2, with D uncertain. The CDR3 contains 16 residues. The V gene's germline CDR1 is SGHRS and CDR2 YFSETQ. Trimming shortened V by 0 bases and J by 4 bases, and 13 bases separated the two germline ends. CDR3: CASSLGRRTFTGELFF. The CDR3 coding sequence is TGCGCCAGCAGCTTGGGACGTCGGACCTTCACCGGGGAGCTGTTTTTT.

This CDR3 reads CASSPRPWAGELFF. The CDR3 DNA is TGTGCCAGCAGCCCTCGGCCATGGGCCGGGGAGCTGTTTTTT. The J gene is TRBJ2-2, the V gene TRBV7-3; no clear D gene. V lost 5 bases and J 6 bases, leaving 13 bases between the germline ends. Germline V gives CDR1 SGHTA, CDR2 FQGTGA. The CDR3 runs 14 residues.

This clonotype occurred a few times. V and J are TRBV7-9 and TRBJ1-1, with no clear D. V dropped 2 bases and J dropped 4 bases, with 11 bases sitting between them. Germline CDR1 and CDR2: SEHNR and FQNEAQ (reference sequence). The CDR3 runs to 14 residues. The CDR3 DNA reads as TGTGCCAGCAGCTTAAGCAGGCTCAGCACTGAAGCTTTCTTT. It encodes CASSLSRLSTEAFF.

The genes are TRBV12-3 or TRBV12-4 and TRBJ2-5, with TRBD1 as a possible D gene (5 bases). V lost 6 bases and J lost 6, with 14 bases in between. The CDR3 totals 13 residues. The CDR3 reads CASRPDSPKTQYF. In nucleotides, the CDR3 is TGTGCCAGCAGACCAGACAGCCCGAAGACCCAGTACTTC.

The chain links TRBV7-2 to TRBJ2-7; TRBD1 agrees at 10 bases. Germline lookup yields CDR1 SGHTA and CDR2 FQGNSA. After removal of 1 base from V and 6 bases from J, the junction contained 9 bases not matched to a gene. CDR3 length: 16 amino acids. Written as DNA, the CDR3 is TGTGCCAGCAGCTTAGGGGGACAGGGGAAGGGTCGCGAGCAGTACTTC. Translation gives CASSLGGQGKGREQYF.

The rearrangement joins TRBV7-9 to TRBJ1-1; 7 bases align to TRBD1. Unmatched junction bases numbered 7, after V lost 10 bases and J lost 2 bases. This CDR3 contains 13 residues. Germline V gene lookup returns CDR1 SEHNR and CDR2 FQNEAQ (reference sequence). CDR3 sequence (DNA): TGTGCCACCCGGGGGACAGCAAACACTGAAGCTTTCTTT. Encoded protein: CATRGTANTEAFF.

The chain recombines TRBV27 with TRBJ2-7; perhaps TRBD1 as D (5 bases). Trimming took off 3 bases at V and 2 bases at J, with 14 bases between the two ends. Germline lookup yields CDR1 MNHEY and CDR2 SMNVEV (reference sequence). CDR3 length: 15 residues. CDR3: CASSLDTNPPYEQYF. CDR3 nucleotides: TGTGCCAGCAGTTTGGACACCAACCCACCCTACGAGCAGTACTTC.

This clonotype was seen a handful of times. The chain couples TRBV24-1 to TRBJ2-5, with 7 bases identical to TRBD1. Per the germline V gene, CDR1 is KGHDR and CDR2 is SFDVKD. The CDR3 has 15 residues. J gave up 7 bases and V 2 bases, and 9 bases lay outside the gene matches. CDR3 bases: TGTGCCACCAGTGATTCGGGGACAGCCGCAGGGACCCAGTACTTC. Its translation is CATSDSGTAAGTQYF.

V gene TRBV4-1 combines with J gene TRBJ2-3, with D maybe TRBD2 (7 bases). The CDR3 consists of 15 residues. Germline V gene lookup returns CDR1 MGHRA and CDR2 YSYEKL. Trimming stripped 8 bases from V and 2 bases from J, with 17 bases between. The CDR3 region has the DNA TGCGCCAGCGGGAGGGGGATTGGGTCCACAGATACGCAGTATTTT. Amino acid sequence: CASGRGIGSTDTQYF.

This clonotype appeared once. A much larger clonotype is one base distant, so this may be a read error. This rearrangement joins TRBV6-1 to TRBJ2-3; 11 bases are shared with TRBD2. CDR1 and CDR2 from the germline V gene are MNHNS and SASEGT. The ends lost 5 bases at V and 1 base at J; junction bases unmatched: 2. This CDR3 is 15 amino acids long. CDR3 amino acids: CASSKLAGGTDTQYF. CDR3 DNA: TGTGCCAGCAGTAAACTAGCGGGGGGCACAGATACGCAGTATTTT.

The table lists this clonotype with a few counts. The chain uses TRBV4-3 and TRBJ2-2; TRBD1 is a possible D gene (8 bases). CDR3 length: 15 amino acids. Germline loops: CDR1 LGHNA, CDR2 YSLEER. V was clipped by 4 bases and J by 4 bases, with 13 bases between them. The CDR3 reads CASSRNRGGTGELFF. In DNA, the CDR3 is TGCGCCAGCAGCCGAAACAGGGGGGGCACCGGGGAGCTGTTTTTT.

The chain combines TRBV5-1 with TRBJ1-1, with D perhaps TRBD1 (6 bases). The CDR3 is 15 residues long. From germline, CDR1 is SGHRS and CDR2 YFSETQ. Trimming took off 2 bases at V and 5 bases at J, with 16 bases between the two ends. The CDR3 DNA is TGCGCCAGCAGCTTCGGGGGCACGACCAGTACTGAAGCTTTCTTT. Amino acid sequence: CASSFGGTTSTEAFF.

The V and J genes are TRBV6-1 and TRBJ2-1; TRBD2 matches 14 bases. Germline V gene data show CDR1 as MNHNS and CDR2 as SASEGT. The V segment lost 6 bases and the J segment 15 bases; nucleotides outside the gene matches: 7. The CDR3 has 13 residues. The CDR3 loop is CASSPTSGGAMFF. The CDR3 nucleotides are TGTGCCAGCAGCCCGACTAGCGGGGGGGCTATGTTCTTC.

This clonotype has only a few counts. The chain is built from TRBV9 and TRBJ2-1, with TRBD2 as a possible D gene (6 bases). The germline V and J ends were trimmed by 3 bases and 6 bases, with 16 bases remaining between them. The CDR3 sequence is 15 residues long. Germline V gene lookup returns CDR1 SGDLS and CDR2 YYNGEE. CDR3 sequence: CASSAGTRFINEQFF. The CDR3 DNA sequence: TGTGCCAGCAGCGCGGGGACTCGTTTTATCAATGAGCAGTTCTTC.

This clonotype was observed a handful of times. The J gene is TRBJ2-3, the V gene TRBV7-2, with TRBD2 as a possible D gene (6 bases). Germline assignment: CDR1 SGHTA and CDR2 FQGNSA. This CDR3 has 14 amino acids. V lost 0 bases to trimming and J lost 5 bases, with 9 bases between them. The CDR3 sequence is CASSLAGTEDTQYF. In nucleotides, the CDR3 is TGTGCCAGCAGCTTAGCGGGGACTGAAGATACGCAGTATTTT.

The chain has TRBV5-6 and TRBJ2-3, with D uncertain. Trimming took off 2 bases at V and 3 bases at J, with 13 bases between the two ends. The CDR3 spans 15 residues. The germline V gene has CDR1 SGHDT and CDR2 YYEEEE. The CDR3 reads CASSFIQDPTDTQYF. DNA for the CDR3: TGTGCCAGCAGCTTTATCCAGGATCCAACAGATACGCAGTATTTT.

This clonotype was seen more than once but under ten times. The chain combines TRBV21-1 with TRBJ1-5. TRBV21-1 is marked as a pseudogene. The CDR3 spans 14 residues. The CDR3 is CARGPDNYNQPQHF. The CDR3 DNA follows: TGTGCCAGGGGCCCGGACAACTACAATCAGCCCCAGCATTTT.

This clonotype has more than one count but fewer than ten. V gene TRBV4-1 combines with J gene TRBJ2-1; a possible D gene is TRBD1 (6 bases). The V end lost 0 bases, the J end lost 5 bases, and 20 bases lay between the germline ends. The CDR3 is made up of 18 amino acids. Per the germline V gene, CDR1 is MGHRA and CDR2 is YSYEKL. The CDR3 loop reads CASSQDLQQGRGDNEQFF. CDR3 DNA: TGCGCCAGCAGCCAAGATCTCCAACAGGGAAGGGGAGACAATGAGCAGTTCTTC.

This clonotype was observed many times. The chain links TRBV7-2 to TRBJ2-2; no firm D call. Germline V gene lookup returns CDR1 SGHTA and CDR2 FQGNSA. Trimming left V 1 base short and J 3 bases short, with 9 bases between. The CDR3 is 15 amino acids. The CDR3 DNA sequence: TGTGCCAGCAGCTTAGGCCCCAGCTACACCGGGGAGCTGTTTTTT. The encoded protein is CASSLGPSYTGELFF.

The CDR3 sequence is CASTRGAGVYNEQFF. CDR3 nucleotides: TGTGCCAGCACCCGAGGAGCGGGAGTGTACAATGAGCAGTTCTTC. V is TRBV6-1 and J is TRBJ2-1, with 8 bases lining up with TRBD2. V gave up 7 bases and J gave up 4 bases; unmatched junction bases: 9. Germline loops: CDR1 MNHNS, CDR2 SASEGT. This CDR3 is 15 amino acids long.

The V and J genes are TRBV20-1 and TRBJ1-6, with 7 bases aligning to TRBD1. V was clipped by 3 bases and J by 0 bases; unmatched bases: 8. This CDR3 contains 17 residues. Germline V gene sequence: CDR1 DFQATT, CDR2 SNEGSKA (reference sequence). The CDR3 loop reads CSASKGQLSSYNSPLHF. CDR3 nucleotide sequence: TGCAGTGCTAGTAAGGGACAGTTGAGCTCCTATAATTCACCCCTCCACTTT.

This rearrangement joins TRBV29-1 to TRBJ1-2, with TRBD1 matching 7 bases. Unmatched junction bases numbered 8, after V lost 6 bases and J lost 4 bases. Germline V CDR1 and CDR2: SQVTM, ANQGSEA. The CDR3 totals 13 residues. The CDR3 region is CSVAETGSYGYTF. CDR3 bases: TGCAGCGTCGCCGAGACAGGGAGCTATGGCTACACCTTC.

In nucleotides, the CDR3 is TGTGCCAGCAGCATAAAGGGGGGACTAGCGGGGCAAGAGACCCAGTACTTC. Protein: CASSIKGGLAGQETQYF. V is TRBV3-1 and J is TRBJ2-5; TRBD2 aligns across 13 bases. This CDR3 has 17 amino acids. The V and J ends lost 5 bases and 2 bases, in that order; junction bases with no gene match: 8. CDR1 is LGHDT and CDR2 is YNNKEL in the germline V gene (reference sequence).